These T cell receptor beta chains were read from a single sample in a study of OX40 agonist ivuxolimab in advanced cancers. TCRdb's table, derived via immunoSEQ multiplex PCR, lists solely in-frame clones and lacks some. The table lists tens of thousands of clones, roughly 76% of them singletons. The sequenced sample was CD4+ or CD8+ T cells sorted from blood, obtained in a trial of the OX40 agonist ivuxolimab. The receptors were gathered from an adult with an advanced solid tumor such as melanoma, head and neck, liver or kidney cancer. Each CDR3 is given with its conserved first and last residue. A D gene is named only where the DNA matches it firmly. Part of the rows lack a size; the others show once, few, many or a class for expanded clones.

v_gene,abundance,j_gene,d_gene,CDR3aa,CDR3nt
TRBV21-1,.,TRBJ1-1,.,CASSKVGGKNTEAFF,TGTGCCAGCAGCAAAGTTGGGGGGAAGAACACTGAAGCTTTCTTT
TRBV27,.,TRBJ2-7,.,CASSLQGPRGQYF,TGTGCCAGCAGTTTGCAAGGTCCGCGAGGGCAGTACTTC
TRBV15,.,TRBJ1-2,.,CATSSRPLDRPNYGYTF,TGTGCCACCAGCTCGCGGCCTCTTGACAGGCCCAACTATGGCTACACCTTC
TRBV29-1,.,TRBJ1-5,.,CSVEATGETNQPQHF,TGCAGCGTTGAAGCCACGGGGGAAACCAATCAGCCCCAGCATTTT
TRBV25-1,.,TRBJ2-7,.,CASSGGAGEQYF,TGTGCCAGCAGTGGGGGGGCTGGGGAGCAGTACTTC
TRBV19,.,TRBJ2-5,.,CASSIERQGTETQYF,TGTGCCAGTAGTATAGAGAGGCAGGGGACGGAGACCCAGTACTTC
TRBV19,.,TRBJ1-4,.,CASSKWAETNEKLFF,TGTGCCAGTAGTAAATGGGCAGAAACTAATGAAAAACTGTTTTTT
TRBV18,once,TRBJ2-3,.,CASSQATGADTQYF,TGTGCCAGCTCCCAAGCGACGGGAGCAGATACGCAGTATTTT
TRBV19,.,TRBJ1-4,TRBD1,CASSTSSGGATNEKLFF,TGTGCCAGTAGTACCTCCTCAGGGGGCGCAACTAATGAAAAACTGTTTTTT
TRBV7-9,.,TRBJ2-3,.,CASSLGGNTQYF,TGTGCCAGCAGCTTAGGGGGCAATACGCAGTATTTT
TRBV4-3,.,TRBJ2-1,TRBD2,CASSQGLAGGRDEQFF,TGCGCCAGCAGCCAGGGACTAGCGGGAGGGCGGGATGAGCAGTTCTTC
TRBV6-6,.,TRBJ2-7,.,CASSPGGSGEQYF,TGTGCCAGCAGCCCTGGGGGGTCGGGCGAGCAGTACTTC
TRBV18,.,TRBJ2-1,.,CASSLSIGTGSYNEQFF,TGTGCCAGCTCACTATCGATCGGGACTGGCTCCTACAATGAGCAGTTCTTC
TRBV7-3,.,TRBJ2-1,.,CASSFGQGSFEQFF,TGTGCCAGCAGCTTCGGTCAGGGCTCTTTTGAGCAGTTCTTC
TRBV11-2,.,TRBJ2-5,TRBD2,CASSSGLAGAQETQYF,TGTGCCAGCAGCTCAGGACTAGCGGGGGCCCAAGAGACCCAGTACTTC
TRBV6-1,medium-sized,TRBJ1-2,.,CASSLSPGYGYTF,TGTGCCAGCAGCCTCAGCCCAGGCTATGGCTACACCTTC
TRBV7-3,.,TRBJ2-1,.,CASSFGNGGEQFF,TGTGCCAGCAGCTTTGGAAATGGGGGGGAGCAGTTCTTC
TRBV30,.,TRBJ1-2,.,CAWNGGFGYTF,TGTGCCTGGAACGGAGGCTTTGGCTACACCTTC
TRBV5-1,.,TRBJ2-3,.,CASSPAVPDTQYF,TGCGCCAGCAGCCCAGCGGTCCCAGATACGCAGTATTTT
TRBV19,.,TRBJ2-7,.,CASSGTEPHSYEQYF,TGTGCCAGTAGTGGAACTGAACCGCATTCCTACGAGCAGTACTTC
TRBV7-9,.,TRBJ2-2,.,CASSLGVKELFF,TGTGCCAGCAGCTTAGGGGTGAAGGAGCTGTTTTTT
TRBV11-2,.,TRBJ2-4,.,CASSLGLGQNIQYF,TGTGCCAGCAGCTTAGGACTTGGACAAAACATTCAGTACTTC
TRBV11-2,few,TRBJ2-5,.,CASGPRRQETQYF,TGTGCCAGCGGTCCCAGGCGGCAAGAGACCCAGTACTTC
TRBV11-1,.,TRBJ2-3,TRBD2,CASSLAGGTDTQYF,TGTGCCAGCAGCCTAGCGGGGGGGACAGATACGCAGTATTTT
TRBV5-1,few,TRBJ1-1,.,CASRGDTEAFF,TGCGCCAGCAGGGGGGATACTGAAGCTTTCTTT
TRBV6-1,.,TRBJ2-2,.,CASSEAGRTGELFF,TGTGCCAGCAGTGAAGCAGGCAGGACCGGGGAGCTGTTTTTT
TRBV6-1,.,TRBJ1-2,.,CASSARRYYGYTF,TGTGCCAGCAGTGCACGGAGGTACTATGGCTACACCTTC
TRBV4-1,few,TRBJ2-3,TRBD2,CASKPPLTGGTTDTQYF,TGCGCCAGCAAGCCACCCCTGACGGGAGGGACCACAGATACGCAGTATTTT
TRBV6-6,.,TRBJ1-1,.,CASKPLGGNTEAFF,TGTGCCAGCAAGCCTTTAGGGGGGAACACTGAAGCTTTCTTT
TRBV5-6,medium-sized,TRBJ2-2,.,CASKAEIRSDNTGELFF,TGTGCCAGCAAAGCCGAAATTCGTTCGGATAACACCGGGGAGCTGTTTTTT
TRBV25-1,.,TRBJ1-1,.,CASSAAVNTEAFF,TGTGCCAGCAGTGCGGCGGTGAACACTGAAGCTTTCTTT
TRBV7-9,.,TRBJ2-5,.,CASSFYREGETQYF,TGTGCCAGCAGCTTTTACAGGGAGGGAGAGACCCAGTACTTC
TRBV7-2,.,TRBJ1-2,TRBD1,CASSFETGLNYGYTF,TGTGCCAGCAGCTTCGAGACAGGGCTGAACTATGGCTACACCTTC